This TCR beta chain appears in the sequencing data of a study of blood T cell repertoires in COVID-19. As for the study in general: Specimens from acute and convalescent COVID-19 originated in the United States, Italy and Spain. Nucleic acid was either cDNA or gDNA, and it came from T cells, B-cell-depleted T cells, or PBMCs.

Original analysis: Nucleated cell counts were estimated from reference gene primer amplification. Assay: immunoSEQ multiplex PCR; the TCRdb copy retains only in-frame clones and omits some. V and J calls and clone size come straight from that table; D and trimming were deduced from the DNA. Counted here are 100,000 to 150,000 clones, roughly four fifths occurring once; the ten biggest clones make up over 9.5%. Looked up from germline, CDR1 is MDHEN and CDR2 is SYDVKM. This CDR3 has 14 residues. Trimming left V 7 bases short and J 4 bases short, with 16 bases between. This sequence joins TRBV28 and TRBJ2-5, with a tentative D call TRBD2 (6 bases). The TCR was taken from a man in his sixties with acute or convalescent COVID-19. Sequencing was done on a sample of peripheral blood. The CDR3 loop is CASNDSGFPETQYF. CDR3 bases: TGTGCCAGCAACGACAGCGGGTTCCCAGAGACCCAGTACTTC.